This T cell receptor beta chain emerged from a study of T-cell reconstitution after alpha-beta-depleted transplantation in children. V was clipped by 3 bases and J by 5 bases; unmatched bases: 6. This CDR3 contains 15 residues. TCRbeta library preparation incorporated unique molecular identifiers. TCRdb re-called the PCR reads with MiXCR, one entry per CDR3 protein. The profile covers some 520,000 distinct CDR3 sequences, with approximately 32% appearing a single time and 2% to 2.5% taken by the ten largest. This receptor was obtained from a human donor who donated a stem cell graft to a child with aplastic anemia. V and J are TRBV12-3 or TRBV12-4 and TRBJ2-5; 10 nucleotides match TRBD2. The source was PBMCs from the stem cell graft donor, collected from the stem cell graft. CDR3: CASSFSTSGRETQYF. The CDR3 DNA sequence: TGTGCCAGCAGTTTTTCGACTAGCGGGCGGGAGACCCAGTACTTC.